Listed below are T cell receptor beta chains from one sample, sequenced in a study of shared clonotypes between healthy human individuals. The data were produced by immunoSEQ multiplex PCR, yet TCRdb's version contains in-frame clones alone and is incomplete. The sample includes more than 400,000 clones, about 78% of them seen just once. Sequencing used PBMCs. These receptors were obtained from a middle-aged woman in good health. Some clones in this sample may be carry-over from other donors' samples. CDR3s include the opening cysteine and the closing phenylalanine or tryptophan. D genes are given only for firm matches. Size is omitted from some rows. Given values are once, few, many or a class for expanded clones.

>.|TRBJ2-3|TRBV11-2|.
TGTGCCAGCAGCTCGCCAGGAAATACGCAGTATTTT
CASSSPGNTQYF
>.|TRBJ2-7|TRBV18|.
TGTGCCAGCTCTTCCTCCGGGACCGCGGGTACCTACGAGCAGTACTTC
CASSSSGTAGTYEQYF
>.|TRBJ2-5|TRBV5-1|.
TGCGCCAGCAGCGGGAACAGGGAAGAGACCCAGTACTTC
CASSGNREETQYF
>few|TRBJ1-2|TRBV10-3|.
TGTGCCATCAGTGAGTCTAGGGAGTCTAACTATGGCTACACCTTC
CAISESRESNYGYTF
>.|TRBJ2-1|TRBV6-6|TRBD2
TGTGCCAGCAGTTACGGGGGACTAGCTAGTCAGAATGAGCAGTTCTTC
CASSYGGLASQNEQFF
>.|TRBJ2-7|TRBV19|TRBD1
TGTGCCAGTAGTACCCCAGGGGGCGCGCCCTACGAGCAGTACTTC
CASSTPGGAPYEQYF
>.|TRBJ2-1|TRBV7-9|.
TGTGCCAGCAGCTTAGGGCAGAACAATGAGCAGTTCTTC
CASSLGQNNEQFF
>.|TRBJ2-2|TRBV7-3|TRBD2
TGTGCCAGCAGCTTACCGGCGGGAGGAAGCACCGGGGAGCTGTTTTTT
CASSLPAGGSTGELFF
>.|TRBJ1-6|TRBV11-2|.
TGTGCCAGCAGCTTTGACCCCGTTGGATCACCCCTCCACTTT
CASSFDPVGSPLHF
>.|TRBJ2-1|TRBV6-1|TRBD1
TGTGCCAGCAACGAAGGGGGCCCCTACAATGAGCAGTTCTTC
CASNEGGPYNEQFF
>.|TRBJ1-1|TRBV18|TRBD1
TGTGCCAGCTCACCCCGGACAGGCGTGAACACTGAAGCTTTCTTT
CASSPRTGVNTEAFF
>.|TRBJ2-5|TRBV27|.
TGTGCCAGCAGTTTCCTCAACACCGCCTCTGACAGGCAGTACTTC
CASSFLNTASDRQYF
>.|TRBJ2-6|TRBV7-3|TRBD2
TGTGCCAGCAGCTTAACGGGAGGGACCGGGGCCAACGTCCTGACTTTC
CASSLTGGTGANVLTF
>once|TRBJ2-3|TRBV6-5|.
TGTGCCAGCAGTTACGGCGTTCCAGGGGTTACAGATACGCAGTATTTT
CASSYGVPGVTDTQYF
>.|TRBJ2-5|TRBV4-1|.
TGCGCCAGCAGCCAAGCTGAATTGAGCCCAGGAGAAGAGACCCAGTACTTC
CASSQAELSPGEETQYF
>.|TRBJ2-5|TRBV4-2|TRBD2
TGTGCCAGCAGCCAATCGGGAGCTAGCGGGAGTGGGGAGACCCAGTACTTC
CASSQSGASGSGETQYF
>.|TRBJ2-7|TRBV18|TRBD2
TGTGCCAGCTCACCAGCTAGCGGGAACTCCTACGAGCAGTACTTC
CASSPASGNSYEQYF
>.|TRBJ2-2|TRBV2|.
TGTGCCAGCAGTGAGGCGGCCACCGGGGAGCTGTTTTTT
CASSEAATGELFF
>.|TRBJ1-2|TRBV28|.
TGTGCCAGCAGTCTAGGCTCTAGTTATGGCTACACCTTC
CASSLGSSYGYTF
>.|TRBJ2-1|TRBV28|.
TGTGCCAGCAGATCCCCAGGGGGGCAGTACAATGAGCAGTTCTTC
CASRSPGGQYNEQFF
>.|TRBJ2-3|TRBV7-3|TRBD1
TGTGCCAGCAGCTTAGACAGGGCCACAGATACGCAGTATTTT
CASSLDRATDTQYF
>.|TRBJ1-1|TRBV5-6|TRBD1
TGTGCCAGCAGCTTGACAGGGGGCAGCACTGAAGCTTTCTTT
CASSLTGGSTEAFF
>.|TRBJ2-1|TRBV5-1|TRBD1
TGCGCCAGCATGGACAGGGGCAATTACAATGAGCAGTTCTTC
CASMDRGNYNEQFF
>.|TRBJ2-3|TRBV4-2|TRBD2
TGTGCCAGCAGTGGACTAGCGGGTGGGGGAGATACGCAGTATTTT
CASSGLAGGGDTQYF